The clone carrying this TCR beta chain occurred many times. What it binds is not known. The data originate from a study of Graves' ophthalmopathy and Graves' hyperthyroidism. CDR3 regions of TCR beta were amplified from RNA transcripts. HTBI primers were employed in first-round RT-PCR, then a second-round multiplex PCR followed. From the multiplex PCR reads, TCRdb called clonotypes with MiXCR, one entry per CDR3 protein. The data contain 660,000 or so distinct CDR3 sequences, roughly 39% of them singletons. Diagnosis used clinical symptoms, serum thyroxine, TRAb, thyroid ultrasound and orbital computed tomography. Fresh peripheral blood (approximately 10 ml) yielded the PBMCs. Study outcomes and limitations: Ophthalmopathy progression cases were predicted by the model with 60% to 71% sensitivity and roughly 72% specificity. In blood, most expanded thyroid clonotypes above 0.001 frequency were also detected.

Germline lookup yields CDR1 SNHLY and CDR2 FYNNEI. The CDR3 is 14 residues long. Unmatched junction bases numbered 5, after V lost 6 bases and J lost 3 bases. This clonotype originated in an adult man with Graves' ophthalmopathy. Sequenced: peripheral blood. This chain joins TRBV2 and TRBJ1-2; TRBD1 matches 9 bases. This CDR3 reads CASSGQGKDYGYTF. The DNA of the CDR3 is TGTGCCAGCAGCGGACAGGGGAAGGACTATGGCTACACCTTC. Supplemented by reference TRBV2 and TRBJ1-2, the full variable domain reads EPEVTQTPSHQVTQMGQEVILRCVPISNHLYFYWYRQILGQKVEFLVSFYNNEISEKSEIFDDQFSVERPDGSNFTLKIRSTKLEDSAMYFCASSGQGKDYGYTFGSGTRLTVV.